This paragraph reports one TCR beta chain. Its matching antigen is unknown. The CDR3 runs 13 residues. The germline CDR1 and CDR2 sequences are MRHNA and SNTAGT. The V and J ends lost 4 bases and 7 bases respectively, with 11 bases between them. This specimen comes from a study of blood T cells in healthy people across ages. Primed by a sample-barcoded 5' primer and a J-beta primer mix, a second PCR proceeded for roughly 6 to 12 cycles. TCRdb re-derived calls from the 5' RACE reads in MiXCR, one entry per CDR3 protein. The data show about 1,500,000 distinct CDR3 sequences, around 42% seen once. Study findings and constraints: The authors considered diversity estimates from one million T cells to be underestimates.

The chain has TRBV6-4 and TRBJ2-1; tentative D call: TRBD2 (5 bases). Sequences were obtained from blood. The clonotype originates from a woman aged 18 to 35 in good health. The CDR3 DNA reads TGTGCCAGCAGTGTCTTCGGGAATAATGAGCAGTTCTTC. Its translation: CASSVFGNNEQFF.